Sequencing of this T cell receptor beta chain was carried out in a study of T cells in Graves' hyperthyroidism and ophthalmopathy. Study-wide context: Specimen type is peripheral blood, collected at initial diagnosis prior to any treatment.

Fresh peripheral blood, approximately 9.1 ml, was the source of the PBMCs. From RNA transcripts, TCR beta CDR3 regions were amplified. First-round RT-PCR with HTBI primers amplified the TCR CDR3 region. TCRdb used MiXCR to reprocess the multiplex PCR reads, holding one entry per CDR3 protein. The table includes roughly 710,000 distinct CDR3 sequences, 30% to 40% detected once. This clonotype was recorded many times. This CDR3 spans 14 amino acids. In germline, CDR1 is SGHNT, CDR2 YYREEE (reference sequence). V was trimmed by 4 bases and J by 4 bases, leaving 14 bases between them. The origin of this receptor is a woman in her thirties or forties with Graves' hyperthyroidism. Source material: blood. The chain uses TRBV5-4 and TRBJ1-2, with D uncertain. CDR3 sequence reads: CASSPGGVSYGYTF. The CDR3 nucleotides read TGTGCCAGCAGCCCCGGTGGAGTTTCCTATGGCTACACCTTC.